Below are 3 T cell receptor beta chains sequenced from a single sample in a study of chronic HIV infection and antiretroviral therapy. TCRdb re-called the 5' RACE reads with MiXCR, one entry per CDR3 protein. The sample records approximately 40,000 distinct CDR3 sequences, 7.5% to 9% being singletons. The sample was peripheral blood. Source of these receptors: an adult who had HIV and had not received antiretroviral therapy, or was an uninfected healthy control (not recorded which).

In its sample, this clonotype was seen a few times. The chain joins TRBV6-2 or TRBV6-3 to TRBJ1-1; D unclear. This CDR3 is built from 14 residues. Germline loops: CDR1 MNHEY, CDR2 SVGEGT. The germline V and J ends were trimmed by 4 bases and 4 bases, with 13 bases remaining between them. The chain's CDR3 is CASSSGWVRTEAFF. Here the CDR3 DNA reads TGTGCCAGCAGTTCCGGTTGGGTTCGCACTGAAGCTTTCTTT.

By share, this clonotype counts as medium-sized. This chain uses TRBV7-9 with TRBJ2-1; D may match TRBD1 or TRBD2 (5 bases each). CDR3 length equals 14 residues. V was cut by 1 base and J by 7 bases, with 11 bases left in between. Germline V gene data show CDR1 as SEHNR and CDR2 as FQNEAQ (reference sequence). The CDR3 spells CASSLGGTPNEQFF. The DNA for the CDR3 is TGTGCCAGCAGCTTAGGGGGGACCCCGAATGAGCAGTTCTTC.

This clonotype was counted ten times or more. CDR3 coding DNA: TGCAGCGTTGAGGGTAAAGAGACCCAGTACTTC. Its protein is CSVEGKETQYF. This sequence joins TRBV29-1 and TRBJ2-5, with D uncertain. Trimming took off 3 bases at V and 3 bases at J, with 5 bases between the two ends. From germline, CDR1 is SQVTM and CDR2 ANQGSEA. The CDR3 length is 11 residues. Looking up the rest from reference TRBV29-1 and TRBJ2-5 gives the full variable domain: SAVISQKPSRDICQRGTSLTIQCQVDSQVTMMFWYRQQPGQSLTLIATANQGSEATYESGFVIDKFPISRPNLTFSTLTVSNMSPEDSSIYLCSVEGKETQYFGPGTRLLVL.